The T cell receptor (beta chain) described here comes from a study of blood T cell repertoires in COVID-19. Measured with immunoSEQ multiplex PCR; TCRdb has only the in-frame clones, and not every one. The repertoire consists of 150,000 to 200,000 clones, with around 81% occurring once and the leading ten covering approximately 7.6%. This CDR3 has 12 residues. Germline V gene sequence: CDR1 ENHRY, CDR2 SYGVKD. Deletions cut 4 bases from V and 3 bases from J, with 7 bases between. This chain joins TRBV10-3 and TRBJ2-7; weak D call: TRBD2 (6 bases). Sequenced input: PBMCs or T cells enriched from blood (not recorded which). The clonotype was recovered from a man aged 35-49 years who had recovered from COVID-19. The CDR3 DNA reads TGTGCCATCAGTGGGGACTTCTACGAGCAGTACTTC. It yields the protein CAISGDFYEQYF.